This TCR beta chain was retrieved from a study of cytomegalovirus exposure and HLA in healthy donors. Primers for the PCR totalled 60 Vbeta and 13 Jbeta. Method: immunoSEQ multiplex PCR; TCRdb's copy keeps in-frame clones and lacks some. The table shows 150,000 to 200,000 clones, with about 80% occurring only once. The CDR3 has 13 residues. The V end lost 5 bases, the J end lost 8 bases, and 15 bases lay between the germline ends. Looked up from germline, CDR1 is GTSNPN and CDR2 is SVGIG (reference sequence). This clone was detected only a few times. Its antigen is not known. Findings and caveats of the study: TCR beta chains numbering under 200 were designated cytomegalovirus-associated. Most CMV-associated TCR beta chains appeared HLA-restricted in a later analysis.

The sequenced material came from PBMCs. The clonotype originates from a woman under 30 in good health and CMV-seropositive. The chain is built from TRBV30 and TRBJ1-4, with D possibly being TRBD1 (5 bases). The CDR3 nucleotides are TGTGCCTGGGGTCGGGGGGTGGAAGAAAAACTGTTTTTT. This codes for CAWGRGVEEKLFF.